These 13 T cell receptor beta chains originate from one sample sequenced in a study of blood T cells in healthy people across ages. Alongside a J-beta primer mix, a sample-barcoded 5' primer served in a second PCR lasting roughly 7 to 11 cycles. TCRdb re-derived calls from the 5' RACE reads in MiXCR, one entry per CDR3 protein. The sample records approximately 1,000,000 distinct CDR3 sequences, around 43% being singletons. Sequencing was performed on blood. The receptor source for this set is an older woman in good health.

This clonotype was detected a few times. The chain couples TRBV24-1 to TRBJ2-2; 7 nucleotides match TRBD2. Germline V gene data show CDR1 as KGHDR and CDR2 as SFDVKD. The V and J ends lost 12 bases and 2 bases, in that order; junction bases with no gene match: 14. There are 16 residues in the CDR3. CDR3: CAPTNARDYNTGELFF. DNA of the CDR3: TGTGCCCCTACAAACGCCCGGGACTATAACACCGGGGAGCTGTTTTTT.

The gene calls are TRBV24-1 and TRBJ2-3; the match to TRBD2 covers 9 bases. The germline V gene has CDR1 KGHDR and CDR2 SFDVKD. This CDR3 comprises 16 residues. V dropped 5 bases and J dropped 9; count of bases not matched to a gene: 14. Here the CDR3 DNA reads TGTGCCACCAGTGGCCGGGTAGCGGGAGTGGTAGACACGCAGTATTTT. This translates into CATSGRVAGVVDTQYF.

The V and J genes are TRBV18 and TRBJ2-5, with TRBD2 identical over 7 bases. The V and J ends lost 2 bases and 4 bases, in that order; junction bases with no gene match: 10. The CDR3 is 16 amino acids. The germline gives CDR1 KGHSH, CDR2 LQKENI. CDR3 DNA: TGTGCCAGCTCACCAAACCCCCGGAGCGGGACAGAGACCCAGTACTTC. Translating it yields CASSPNPRSGTETQYF.

This chain joins TRBV5-1 and TRBJ1-1; D ambiguous. Germline values: CDR1 SGHRS, CDR2 YFSETQ. CDR3 size: 13 residues. The germline V and J ends were trimmed by 4 bases and 1 base, with 8 bases remaining between them. The CDR3 sequence is CASSQPGNTEAFF. CDR3 DNA sequence: TGCGCCAGCAGCCAGCCCGGGAACACTGAAGCTTTCTTT.

This clonotype was picked up a small number of times. The chain combines TRBV12-3 or TRBV12-4 with TRBJ2-7; TRBD1 matches at 9 bases. V lost 6 bases and J lost 2; bases outside the gene matches: 5. This CDR3 region has 14 residues. CDR3 nucleotides: TGTGCCAGCAGCGGGGACAGGGACCCCTACGAGCAGTACTTC. This translates into CASSGDRDPYEQYF.

In this sample, this clonotype turned up a few times. This chain links TRBV2 with TRBJ2-2; 9 bases match TRBD2. This CDR3 region has 15 residues. Germline V lookup: CDR1 SNHLY, CDR2 FYNNEI. Trimming took 5 bases from V and 6 from J; bases not matched to a gene: 7. In nucleotides, the CDR3 is TGTGCCAGCAGTCGTCTAGCGGGACTCGCCGGGGAGCTGTTTTTT. Translated, it gives CASSRLAGLAGELFF.

The chain joins TRBV2 to TRBJ1-1, with D unclear. This CDR3 is 14 amino acids long. Germline loops: CDR1 SNHLY, CDR2 FYNNEI. Trimming pared 2 bases from V and 1 base from J, leaving 8 bases between. As DNA, the CDR3 is TGTGCCAGCAGTGAATCAACATGGAACACTGAAGCTTTCTTT. Translating gives CASSESTWNTEAFF. Using reference TRBV2 and TRBJ1-1 for the parts outside the CDR3, the full variable domain is EPEVTQTPSHQVTQMGQEVILRCVPISNHLYFYWYRQILGQKVEFLVSFYNNEISEKSEIFDDQFSVERPDGSNFTLKIRSTKLEDSAMYFCASSESTWNTEAFFGQGTRLTVV.

This clonotype was counted a few times. This CDR3 is CASSYLAGESQGYGYTF. CDR3 bases: TGTGCCAGCAGTTACCTGGCAGGGGAATCTCAAGGCTATGGCTACACCTTC. J is TRBJ1-2 and V is TRBV6-2 or TRBV6-3; a weak D match, TRBD1 (6 bases). The V gene's germline CDR1 is MNHEY and CDR2 SVGEGT. CDR3 length equals 17 residues. With 2 bases removed from V and 4 bases from J, the gap between germline ends came to 20 bases.

This rearrangement joins TRBV21-1 to TRBJ2-7; TRBD2, as called in the table, went unchecked against the DNA. TRBV21-1 is recorded as a pseudogene. The CDR3 contains 14 residues. The CDR3, as DNA: TGTGCCAGCAGCAAGGACCTCCGGGGGTACGAGCAGTACTTC. It specifies CASSKDLRGYEQYF.

The chain carries TRBV15 and TRBJ2-1; 14 positions match TRBD2. J gave up 9 bases and V 6 bases, and 7 bases lay outside the gene matches. This CDR3 is built from 15 residues. Per germline, CDR1 LNHNV and CDR2 YYDKDF (reference sequence). CDR3 loop: CATRTSGRDWGEQFF. The CDR3 nucleotides read TGTGCCACCAGGACTAGCGGGAGGGATTGGGGTGAGCAGTTCTTC.

This clonotype came up a few times. The chain joins TRBV7-8 to TRBJ2-7, with D unresolved. From germline, CDR1 is SGHVS and CDR2 FQNEAQ. Trimming cost V 4 bases and J 2 bases, with 9 bases left between them. This CDR3 spans 13 amino acids. CDR3 loop: CASSSLLTYEQYF. The CDR3 coding sequence is TGTGCCAGCAGCTCCCTCCTCACCTACGAGCAGTACTTC.

The table lists this clonotype with a few counts. The chain joins TRBV7-9 to TRBJ2-4, with a possible D match to TRBD2 (6 bases). The J call may be wrong; the DNA end is better matched by TRBJ2-7. The germline V gene has CDR1 SEHNR and CDR2 FQNEAQ (reference sequence). The CDR3 is 14 amino acids. The CDR3 region has the DNA TGTGCCAGCAGCTCCCCGGGACTGCCCTACGAGCAGTACTTC. As protein: CASSSPGLPYEQYF.

In its sample, this clonotype was seen a few times. The V call is TRBV6-1, the J call TRBJ2-5, with unresolved D. V dropped 4 bases and J dropped 0 bases, with 6 bases sitting between them. CDR3 length equals 13 residues. The germline CDR1 and CDR2 sequences are MNHNS and SASEGT. In nucleotides, the CDR3 is TGTGCCAGCAGTGTTCTGGACCAAGAGACCCAGTACTTC. Translation gives CASSVLDQETQYF.